The present T cell receptor beta chain was sequenced within a study of T cells in Graves' hyperthyroidism and ophthalmopathy. Trimming took off 2 bases at V and 2 bases at J, with 9 bases between the two ends. This CDR3 has 14 residues. Germline assignment: CDR1 MNHNS and CDR2 SASEGT. This clonotype was detected many times. Template material for amplifying TCR beta CDR3 regions consisted of RNA transcripts. Researchers ran a first-round RT-PCR on the TCR CDR3 using the HTBI primer set. One entry per CDR3 protein, called by TCRdb with MiXCR from the multiplex PCR reads. Of approximately 640,000 distinct CDR3 sequences listed, 15% to 20% are singletons.

This receptor was taken from a woman in her twenties or thirties with Graves' hyperthyroidism. The genes are TRBV6-1 and TRBJ1-2, with D possibly being TRBD1 (6 bases). What was sequenced was blood. CDR3 region: CASSESDRNYGYTF. The DNA of the CDR3 is TGTGCCAGCAGTGAATCGGACAGAAACTATGGCTACACCTTC.